Below, 24 T cell receptor beta chains from the same sample are listed, as sequenced in a study of blood T cell repertoires in COVID-19. The table came from immunoSEQ multiplex PCR; TCRdb's copy has only in-frame clones and leaves some out. Among about 220,000 clones listed, about 80% were seen once. Sequenced material: PBMCs or T cells enriched from blood (not recorded which). The receptors were sampled from a middle-aged woman with acute COVID-19.

The V call is TRBV6-1, the J call TRBJ1-6; D gene ambiguous. Per the germline V gene, CDR1 is MNHNS and CDR2 is SASEGT. Between the trimmed V and J ends, which lost 3 bases and 0 bases, there was a span of 12 bases. The CDR3 runs 17 residues. The CDR3 DNA reads TGTGCCAGCAGTGAGCTAGGCATCAGCTCCTATAATTCACCCCTCCACTTT. It specifies CASSELGISSYNSPLHF.

The chain couples TRBV28 to TRBJ2-5, with D possibly matching TRBD1 (5 bases). V lost 5 bases, J lost 7 bases, and 17 bases lay in between. In germline, CDR1 is MDHEN, CDR2 SYDVKM. The CDR3 has 14 amino acids. The CDR3 sequence: CASSASLGLRTQYF. The DNA of the CDR3 is TGTGCCAGCAGTGCGTCCCTGGGGCTGAGGACCCAGTACTTC.

The chain is built from TRBV6-6 and TRBJ1-2; 8 bases agree with TRBD1. CDR1 is MNHNY, CDR2 SVGAGI, per germline (reference sequence). The CDR3 runs to 12 residues. V was clipped by 10 bases and J by 3 bases; unmatched bases: 4. This chain's CDR3 is CAIGQGYYGYTF. DNA of the CDR3: TGTGCCATCGGACAGGGCTACTATGGCTACACCTTC.

Turning to this clone: The junction and the germline gene differ at one end; a read error may be behind it. The rearrangement uses TRBV3-1 (or the pseudogene TRBV3-2) and TRBJ2-5; 8 bases map to TRBD2. Germline V gene sequence: CDR1 LGHDT, CDR2 YNNKEL (reference sequence). CDR3 length: 16 residues. CDR3 sequence reads: CASIQGAGGLQETQYF. CDR3 DNA: TGTGCCAGCATCCAAGGTGCGGGGGGTCTCCAAGAGACCCAGTACTTC.

This clone occurred a few times. The rearrangement joins TRBV10-1 to TRBJ2-2; 7 bases map to TRBD1. CDR3 length: 16 residues. Germline trimming cut 5 bases from V and 6 bases from J; bases unmatched to any gene: 12. CDR1 WNHNN and CDR2 SYGVQD come from the germline V gene (reference sequence). CDR3: CASSHNRGGGAGELFF. The CDR3 DNA follows: TGCGCCAGCAGTCATAACAGGGGCGGCGGCGCCGGGGAGCTGTTTTTT.

This clone appeared a few times. The sample contains more than one DNA sequence encoding this CDR3. The gene calls are TRBV19 and TRBJ1-5, with D unresolved. The ends were cut back, 3 bases at V and 7 bases at J, with 10 bases in the middle. The germline V gene has CDR1 LNHDA and CDR2 SQIVND (reference sequence). CDR3 length: 13 amino acids. CDR3 DNA: TGTGCCAGTAGTATGAGGAGTGGCCAGCCCCAGCATTTT. This codes for CASSMRSGQPQHF.

This clone was seen repeatedly, ten times or more. The chain has TRBV10-1 and TRBJ1-1, with D perhaps matching TRBD1 (6 bases). The V end lost 0 bases, the J end lost 4 bases, and 9 bases lay between the germline ends. The CDR3 spans 14 residues. Germline V gene data show CDR1 as WNHNN and CDR2 as SYGVQD (reference sequence). CDR3 in DNA: TGCGCCAGCAGTGAGTCCCAGGGGATCACTGAAGCTTTCTTT. Encoded protein: CASSESQGITEAFF.

The V gene is TRBV28, the J gene TRBJ1-1, with D maybe TRBD1 (5 bases). The CDR3 loop spans 14 amino acids. Germline V CDR1 and CDR2: MDHEN, SYDVKM. V lost 7 bases and J lost 0, with 12 bases in between. CDR3 residues: CASKARVMNTEAFF. DNA for the CDR3: TGTGCCAGCAAAGCCAGGGTCATGAACACTGAAGCTTTCTTT.

CDR3: CASSHRTGYEQYF. The CDR3 DNA reads as TGTGCCAGCAGCCACAGGACAGGGTACGAGCAGTACTTC. The V gene is TRBV7-6, the J gene TRBJ2-7; 8 nucleotides agree with TRBD1. J lost 4 bases, V lost 5 bases, and 4 bases had no gene match. This CDR3 is built from 13 residues. The germline CDR1 and CDR2 sequences are SGHVS and FNYEAQ.

This clone showed up just once. This chain uses TRBV27 with TRBJ2-3; 13 bases fit TRBD2. Germline assignment: CDR1 MNHEY and CDR2 SMNVEV (reference sequence). This CDR3 has 16 amino acids. V dropped 1 base and J dropped 4; count of bases not matched to a gene: 2. CDR3 nucleotides: TGTGCCAGCAGTTTATATACTAGCGGGGGGGCAGATACGCAGTATTTT. Translation gives CASSLYTSGGADTQYF.

The V gene is TRBV3-1 (or the pseudogene TRBV3-2), the J gene TRBJ2-3, with 7 nucleotides matching TRBD2. Germline CDR1 and CDR2: LGHDT and YNNKEL (reference sequence). This CDR3 contains 14 residues. J gave up 4 bases and V 3 bases, and 4 bases lay outside the gene matches. The CDR3, as DNA: TGTGCCAGCAGCCAGTCGACTAGCCCAGATACGCAGTATTTT. It is translated as CASSQSTSPDTQYF.

V usage is TRBV14 and J usage is TRBJ1-3; TRBD1 might be the D (5 bases). From germline, CDR1 is SGHDN and CDR2 FVKESK. CDR3 size: 16 residues. The V end lost 4 bases, the J end lost 2 bases, and 15 bases lay between the germline ends. DNA for the CDR3: TGTGCCAGCAGCCTGGCATGGGACTTGGCTGGAAACACCATATATTTT. Amino acid sequence: CASSLAWDLAGNTIYF.

The chain employs TRBV27 and TRBJ2-1; 10 positions agree with TRBD2. The V gene end was trimmed by 7 bases and the J gene end by 6 bases; junction bases not matched to a gene: 6. The CDR3 contains 14 residues. Germline CDR1 and CDR2: MNHEY and SMNVEV (reference sequence). This CDR3 reads CASTSSGGFNEQFF. The DNA of the CDR3 is TGTGCCAGCACCTCTAGCGGGGGTTTCAATGAGCAGTTCTTC.

Notes on this clone: This same CDR3 is encoded by further DNA sequences in the sample. The chain links TRBV7-2 to TRBJ2-1; 10 nucleotides match TRBD2. The CDR3 has 15 amino acids. Germline V gene sequence: CDR1 SGHTA, CDR2 FQGNSA. V lost 2 bases and J lost 5; bases outside the gene matches: 3. The CDR3 is CASSLTSGANNEQFF. The CDR3, as DNA: TGTGCCAGCAGCTTAACTAGCGGGGCAAACAATGAGCAGTTCTTC.

The chain joins TRBV23-1 to TRBJ1-2; 8 nucleotides agree with TRBD1. TRBV23-1 is annotated as an ORF whose role is uncertain. Trimming cost V 2 bases and J 5 bases; bases outside gene matches: 7. This CDR3 comprises 15 residues. CDR3 in amino acids: CASSQNKTGGYGYTF. The CDR3 nucleotides read TGCGCCAGCAGTCAAAACAAAACAGGGGGGTATGGCTACACCTTC.

The V gene is TRBV7-2, the J gene TRBJ2-3; 13 bases agree with TRBD2. The J segment lost 11 bases and the V segment lost 5 bases, leaving 7 bases of the junction unmatched. The CDR3 loop spans 14 amino acids. The germline gives CDR1 SGHTA, CDR2 FQGNSA. The CDR3 sequence: CASSRTSGGARQYF. CDR3 nucleotide sequence: TGTGCCAGCAGCCGCACTAGCGGGGGGGCTAGGCAGTATTTT.

CDR3 nucleotide sequence: TGTGCCAGCAGTTTATCGGGGACAATGGGGTACGAGCAGTACTTC. It encodes CASSLSGTMGYEQYF. J is TRBJ2-7 and V is TRBV27, with D tentatively TRBD1 (6 bases). Germline V gene data show CDR1 as MNHEY and CDR2 as SMNVEV (reference sequence). Trimming took off 0 bases at V and 4 bases at J, with 13 bases between the two ends. CDR3 length: 15 amino acids.

The chain links TRBV28 to TRBJ1-5; D not certain. The CDR3 extends over 15 amino acids. Germline loops: CDR1 MDHEN, CDR2 SYDVKM. Trimming stripped 6 bases from V and 6 bases from J, with 18 bases between. The CDR3 bases are TGTGCCAGCAGCCCAGCGGGAGAAGGGAGTCAGCCCCAGCATTTT. Residues: CASSPAGEGSQPQHF.

The chain links TRBV5-1 to TRBJ2-1; tentatively, D is TRBD2 (5 bases). The germline V and J ends were trimmed by 4 bases and 2 bases, with 13 bases remaining between them. Germline V gene data show CDR1 as SGHRS and CDR2 as YFSETQ. This CDR3 is built from 15 residues. In DNA, the CDR3 is TGCGCCAGCAGCCCTGGACTGGATACCTACAATGAGCAGTTCTTC. Protein: CASSPGLDTYNEQFF.

The V gene is TRBV5-4, the J gene TRBJ1-2, with 10 bases aligning to TRBD1. Trimming removed 4 bases from V and 3 bases from J; junction bases left unmatched: 6. The CDR3 covers 15 residues. CDR1 SGHNT and CDR2 YYREEE come from the germline V gene (reference sequence). Here the CDR3 DNA reads TGTGCCAGCAGCGACAGACAGGGGGCGGACTATGGCTACACCTTC. This encodes CASSDRQGADYGYTF.

This clone appeared a single time. This chain uses TRBV29-1 with TRBJ1-1; 8 bases are shared with TRBD1. V shed 7 bases and J 3 bases; nucleotides not matched to a gene: 7. The CDR3 has 13 residues. Per the germline V gene, CDR1 is SQVTM and CDR2 is ANQGSEA. The CDR3 region is CSDVQGAHTEAFF. The CDR3 nucleotides are TGCAGCGACGTCCAGGGGGCTCACACTGAAGCTTTCTTT.

The J gene is TRBJ1-2, the V gene TRBV11-2; D remains unclear. Germline-derived CDR1 and CDR2 are SGHAT and FQNNGV. Trimming removed 0 bases from V and 4 bases from J, with 12 bases in between. This CDR3 has 15 residues. CDR3 amino acids: CASSLDYQMSYGYTF. CDR3 nucleotides: TGTGCCAGCAGCTTAGATTATCAGATGTCCTATGGCTACACCTTC.

This sequence joins TRBV28 and TRBJ1-1, with D possibly being TRBD1 (6 bases). The germline V and J ends were trimmed by 1 base and 1 base, with 13 bases remaining between them. The CDR3 sequence is 16 residues long. CDR1 and CDR2 (germline): MDHEN, SYDVKM. For the CDR3, the DNA is TGTGCCAGCAGTTTATTCTTCCGGGGGGCGAACACTGAAGCTTTCTTT. The encoded protein is CASSLFFRGANTEAFF.

This clone appeared a single time. The chain joins TRBV3-1 (or the pseudogene TRBV3-2) to TRBJ2-1, with TRBD2 as a possible D gene (5 bases). The CDR3 sequence is 15 residues long. Trimming left V 5 bases short and J 7 bases short, with 18 bases between. Per the germline V gene, CDR1 is LGHDT and CDR2 is YNNKEL (reference sequence). CDR3 sequence (DNA): TGTGCCAGCAGCTCTTATCCTAGCCGGCCGAATGAGCAGTTCTTC. Translated: CASSSYPSRPNEQFF.